These 29 T cell receptor beta chains were all obtained from the same sample, sequenced in a study of memory CD8 T cells in hepatitis C reinfection. The time point: peak reinfection, 3 to 8 weeks after reinfection detection. The sorted cells went straight to TCR sequencing with no prior in vitro expansion. Assay used: immunoSEQ multiplex PCR; TCRdb lists only in-frame clones, some missing. This sample has roughly 43,000 clones; approximately 87% occur once, and the top ten carry 1% to 1.5%. Sequencing was done on a sample of naive CD8+ T cells sorted from blood. The receptors here all came from a man between 18 and 29 years old with hepatitis C virus infection.

This chain links TRBV19 with TRBJ1-1, with no clear D. V was clipped by 5 bases and J by 5 bases, with 12 bases between them. The CDR3 has 13 amino acids. Germline-derived CDR1 and CDR2 are LNHDA and SQIVND (reference sequence). For the CDR3, the DNA is TGTGCCAGTAGTGAGGCTTCGAAGACTGAAGCTTTCTTT. Translated, it gives CASSEASKTEAFF.

This clone was seen once. The chain has TRBV7-8 and TRBJ2-6, with TRBD1 identical over 7 bases. This CDR3 comprises 18 residues. Germline V gene lookup returns CDR1 SGHVS and CDR2 FQNEAQ. Trimming at V came to 10 bases and at J to 0 bases, leaving 15 bases not matched to a gene. CDR3 sequence (DNA): TGTGCCACCCGAATGGGACAGACTGAAGCCTCTGGGGCCAACGTCCTGACTTTC. Amino acids: CATRMGQTEASGANVLTF.

Concerning this clone: Other nucleotide sequences from this sample produce the same CDR3. The rearrangement links TRBV6-6 to TRBJ2-7, with TRBD1 matching 9 bases. After removal of 0 bases from V and 4 bases from J, the junction contained 4 bases not matched to a gene. CDR3 length equals 15 residues. Germline V gene lookup returns CDR1 MNHNY and CDR2 SVGAGI (reference sequence). The DNA of the CDR3 is TGTGCCAGCAGTTACTCCGAGACAGGGGGTTACGAGCAGTACGTC. Translating it yields CASSYSETGGYEQYV.

V is TRBV7-8 and J is TRBJ1-2; 7 bases are a match to TRBD1. The CDR3 length is 15 residues. The trim removed 1 base at V and 8 bases at J, leaving 10 bases unmatched. CDR1 is SGHVS and CDR2 is FQNEAQ in the germline V gene. In DNA, the CDR3 is TGTGCCAGCAGCTTAGGAGTAGGGGGCGTGCGGGGCTACACCTTC. This encodes CASSLGVGGVRGYTF.

The sample holds one count of this clone. The chain carries TRBV19 and TRBJ1-3, with 7 positions matching TRBD1. Germline-derived CDR1 and CDR2 are LNHDA and SQIVND (reference sequence). V shed 7 bases, J shed 2 bases, and the junction held 8 bases outside the gene matches. This CDR3 contains 15 residues. The CDR3 nucleotides are TGTGCCAGTACCACGACAGGGAATGCTGGAAACACCATATATTTT. Protein: CASTTTGNAGNTIYF.

The chain is built from TRBV7-3 and TRBJ2-2; 8 positions agree with TRBD1. The trim removed 5 bases at V and 4 bases at J, leaving 15 bases unmatched. Germline V CDR1 and CDR2: SGHTA, FQGTGA. CDR3 length: 18 residues. The CDR3 DNA reads TGTGCCAGCAGCCCTTACCCCGGACAGGGTGTAGGCACCGGGGAGCTGTTTTTT. Its protein is CASSPYPGQGVGTGELFF.

The chain combines TRBV11-2 with TRBJ1-1, with unresolved D. Trimming shortened V by 5 bases and J by 3 bases, and 25 bases separated the two germline ends. This CDR3 is built from 18 residues. CDR1 is SGHAT, CDR2 FQNNGV, per germline. The CDR3 reads CASSPFEDSPRRYTEAFF. The DNA for the CDR3 is TGTGCCAGCAGCCCATTCGAGGACTCGCCCCGAAGATACACTGAAGCTTTCTTT.

V usage is TRBV19 and J usage is TRBJ2-3; D unclear. The CDR3 is 15 amino acids. The germline V gene encodes CDR1 LNHDA and CDR2 SQIVND (reference sequence). V lost 0 bases and J lost 2, with 9 bases in between. CDR3 region: CASSIEYRHTDTQYF. The CDR3 DNA reads TGTGCCAGTAGTATAGAGTACAGACACACAGATACGCAGTATTTT.

The sample holds a few counts of this clone. Mismatch with germline at one junction end may stem from a read error. As DNA, the CDR3 is TGCAGCGTTCGGGAATCTGGAAACGCCATATATTTT. Its translation is CSVRESGNAIYF. The V call is TRBV29-1, the J call TRBJ1-3; D remains ambiguous. Germline CDR1 SQVTM, CDR2 ANQGSEA. The CDR3 runs 12 residues.

The V gene is TRBV29-1, the J gene TRBJ2-5, with 10 bases aligning to TRBD2. V dropped 7 bases and J dropped 5; count of bases not matched to a gene: 7. The CDR3 is 13 amino acids. CDR1 is SQVTM, CDR2 ANQGSEA, per germline. The CDR3 sequence is CSAEGLALETQYF. The CDR3 region has the DNA TGCAGCGCCGAGGGACTAGCGCTTGAGACCCAGTACTTC.

The CDR3 loop is CASSLEPGATGELFF. As DNA, the CDR3 is TGTGCCAGCAGCCTGGAGCCAGGGGCTACCGGGGAGCTGTTTTTT. V and J are TRBV5-4 and TRBJ2-2, with D perhaps matching TRBD1 (6 bases). Trimming stripped 4 bases from V and 5 bases from J, with 15 bases between. Germline V gene lookup returns CDR1 SGHNT and CDR2 YYREEE (reference sequence). CDR3 length: 15 residues.

In nucleotides, the CDR3 is TGTGCCAGCAGCTTGGTGGGGAGAGAGCAGTACGTC. It is translated as CASSLVGREQYV. The chain links TRBV5-4 to TRBJ2-7; D might be TRBD2 (5 bases). The CDR3 is 12 amino acids. The V end lost 0 bases, the J end lost 7 bases, and 8 bases lay between the germline ends. Germline V gene data show CDR1 as SGHNT and CDR2 as YYREEE (reference sequence).

This sequence joins TRBV4-3 and TRBJ1-5; no clear D. V was cut by 4 bases and J by 0 bases, with 10 bases left in between. This CDR3 region has 15 residues. From germline, CDR1 is LGHNA and CDR2 YSLEER. CDR3 region: CASSPDGYSNQPQHF. Here the CDR3 DNA reads TGCGCCAGCAGCCCAGACGGTTATAGCAATCAGCCCCAGCATTTT.

The chain is built from TRBV5-1 and TRBJ2-5, with D maybe TRBD2 (5 bases). Germline V gene data show CDR1 as SGHRS and CDR2 as YFSETQ. The CDR3 is made up of 17 amino acids. The V gene lost 1 base and the J gene lost 0 bases, with 16 bases spanning the gap. As DNA, the CDR3 is TGCGCCAGCAGCTTGAGCGATGGGAGTAAGGACCAAGAGACCCAGTACTTC. Residues: CASSLSDGSKDQETQYF.

The J gene is TRBJ2-1, the V gene TRBV4-1, with TRBD2 matching 8 bases. The germline gives CDR1 MGHRA, CDR2 YSYEKL. This CDR3 contains 15 residues. J was trimmed by 0 bases and V by 4 bases; bases with no gene match: 2. CDR3 in DNA: TGCGCCAGCAGCCCTAGCGGGTCCTCCTACAATGAGCAGTTCTTC. Its protein is CASSPSGSSYNEQFF.

The chain recombines TRBV28 with TRBJ1-2, with D tentatively TRBD1 (6 bases). Trimming removed 2 bases from V and 2 bases from J, with 12 bases in between. CDR1 is MDHEN and CDR2 is SYDVKM in the germline V gene. The CDR3 extends over 15 amino acids. The CDR3 protein is CASSLIGGQNYGYTF. In DNA form, the CDR3 reads TGTGCCAGCAGTTTAATCGGGGGGCAGAACTATGGCTACACCTTC.

The chain uses TRBV18 and TRBJ2-6, with a possible D match to TRBD2 (6 bases). The germline V gene encodes CDR1 KGHSH and CDR2 LQKENI. The CDR3 totals 18 residues. V lost 5 bases and J lost 0, with 17 bases in between. The CDR3 nucleotides are TGTGCCAGCTCAGCGGGGAGACAACCACTCTCTGGGGCCAACGTCCTGACTTTC. Its protein is CASSAGRQPLSGANVLTF.

The chain uses TRBV19 and TRBJ2-2; 7 bases line up with TRBD2. The germline gives CDR1 LNHDA, CDR2 SQIVND (reference sequence). The CDR3 loop spans 17 amino acids. With V trimmed by 3 bases and J by 3 bases, 10 bases remained unmatched. The CDR3, as DNA: TGTGCCAGTAGTATTAATTCGGCTAGCGGCTACACCGGGGAGCTGTTTTTT. Translated: CASSINSASGYTGELFF.

The genes are TRBV4-3 and TRBJ2-2, with a tentative D call TRBD1 (5 bases). This CDR3 is built from 17 residues. Trimming cost V 1 base and J 2 bases, with 14 bases left between them. Germline-derived CDR1 and CDR2 are LGHNA and YSLEER. CDR3 bases: TGCGCCAGCAGCCAAGGAAGGGCAGGGCTAAACACCGGGGAGCTGTTTTTT. Amino acids: CASSQGRAGLNTGELFF.

V gene TRBV6-5 combines with J gene TRBJ2-1; D is perhaps TRBD2 (6 bases). Per germline, CDR1 MNHEY and CDR2 SVGAGI. Trimming removed 0 bases at V and 10 bases at J, with 13 bases between. The CDR3 loop spans 14 amino acids. CDR3 protein: CASSYSNLGGEQFF. CDR3 coding DNA: TGTGCCAGCAGTTACTCGAACCTCGGGGGAGAGCAGTTCTTC.

The gene calls are TRBV11-2 and TRBJ2-7, with a weak D call TRBD2 (7 bases). Looked up from germline, CDR1 is SGHAT and CDR2 is FQNNGV. This CDR3 comprises 17 residues. V was cut by 5 bases and J by 0 bases, with 20 bases left in between. Written as DNA, the CDR3 is TGTGCCAGCAGCCTCCTGACCCTAGCGGACAGCTCCTACGAGCAGTACTTC. Its protein product is CASSLLTLADSSYEQYF.

The genes are TRBV11-3 and TRBJ1-5; D perhaps matches TRBD1 (6 bases). V dropped 5 bases and J dropped 4 bases, with 12 bases sitting between them. Germline values: CDR1 SGHNT, CDR2 YENEEA. CDR3 length: 14 residues. The CDR3 spells CASSLPTGNQPQHF. The CDR3 region has the DNA TGTGCCAGCAGCCTACCCACAGGGAATCAGCCCCAGCATTTT.

This chain uses TRBV7-6 with TRBJ2-3; TRBD1 might be the D (7 bases). The length of the CDR3 is 17 residues. The V end was cut by 5 bases, the J end by 0 bases, with 18 bases between. CDR1 and CDR2 (germline): SGHVS, FNYEAQ. CDR3 loop: CASSPAIRGTSTDTQYF. The CDR3 DNA follows: TGTGCCAGCAGCCCAGCAATCAGGGGGACTAGCACAGATACGCAGTATTTT.

The rearrangement uses TRBV6-1 and TRBJ1-2, with 7 bases matching TRBD1. Trimming at V came to 7 bases and at J to 6 bases, leaving 14 bases not matched to a gene. Germline V gene lookup returns CDR1 MNHNS and CDR2 SASEGT. The CDR3 extends over 15 amino acids. The chain's CDR3 is CASTNRGGRYHGYTF. The DNA of the CDR3 is TGTGCCAGCACCAACAGGGGAGGACGGTACCATGGCTACACCTTC.

The chain links TRBV5-6 to TRBJ2-5; 12 nucleotides line up with TRBD2. Germline CDR1 reads SGHDT; CDR2 reads YYEEEE. This CDR3 has 16 residues. Trimming at V came to 4 bases and at J to 1 base, leaving 5 bases not matched to a gene. CDR3 DNA sequence: TGTGCCAGCAGCGATGGACTAGCGGGGATCCAAGAGACCCAGTACTTC. It yields the protein CASSDGLAGIQETQYF.

This sequence joins TRBV28 and TRBJ2-5; tentative D call: TRBD2 (6 bases). CDR1 and CDR2 (germline): MDHEN, SYDVKM. Between the trimmed V and J ends, which lost 3 bases and 1 base, there was a span of 6 bases. The CDR3 spans 13 residues. CDR3 nucleotides: TGTGCCAGCAGTTTTAGCGGCCAAGAGACCCAGTACTTC. Protein sequence: CASSFSGQETQYF.

This chain joins TRBV4-1 and TRBJ1-3; D remains ambiguous. Looked up from germline, CDR1 is MGHRA and CDR2 is YSYEKL. V was clipped by 0 bases and J by 0 bases, with 6 bases between them. This CDR3 spans 15 amino acids. CDR3 coding DNA: TGCGCCAGCAGCCAAGATACGGGCTCTGGAAACACCATATATTTT. This gives the protein CASSQDTGSGNTIYF.

This chain uses TRBV7-3 with TRBJ2-7, with TRBD1 matching over 8 bases. The germline gives CDR1 SGHTA, CDR2 FQGTGA. V gave up 4 bases and J gave up 5 bases; unmatched junction bases: 10. The CDR3 is made up of 15 amino acids. CDR3 in amino acids: CASSSSGTGEDEQYF. CDR3 DNA sequence: TGTGCCAGCAGCTCCTCCGGGACAGGAGAGGACGAGCAGTACTTC.

V and J are TRBV19 and TRBJ1-4; TRBD1 might be the D (5 bases). CDR1 is LNHDA and CDR2 is SQIVND in the germline V gene (reference sequence). The CDR3 is 14 amino acids. The ends were cut back, 5 bases at V and 5 bases at J, with 12 bases in the middle. The CDR3 sequence: CASSPWGGNEKLFF. The CDR3 DNA follows: TGTGCCAGTAGTCCCTGGGGCGGAAATGAAAAACTGTTTTTT. Looking up the rest from reference TRBV19 and TRBJ1-4 gives the full variable domain: DGGITQSPKYLFRKEGQNVTLSCEQNLNHDAMYWYRQDPGQGLRLIYYSQIVNDFQKGDIAEGYSVSREKKESFPLTVTSAQKNPTAFYLCASSPWGGNEKLFFGSGTQLSVL.